This T cell receptor (beta chain) was observed in a study of long-term antiretroviral therapy in people with HIV. General study findings and limits: Relative to transplant donor controls, diversity remained lower despite increasing after ART.

V gave up 0 bases and J gave up 2 bases; unmatched junction bases: 1. Germline loops: CDR1 SEHNR, CDR2 FQNEAQ (reference sequence). There are 15 residues in the CDR3. Of note for this clone: The antigen remains unidentified.

Researchers report immunoSEQ v3.0 was run at survey level. Sequenced by immunoSEQ multiplex PCR; TCRdb stores in-frame clones only, minus some. The table lists about 21,000 clones, roughly 85% of them singletons, with about 8% in the top ten. Each donor had at least one pre-ART and at least two post-ART PBMC samples. V is TRBV7-9 and J is TRBJ2-1; 7 nucleotides align to TRBD2. The sample in question was unsorted PBMCs, obtained at the start of antiretroviral therapy. This clonotype was sampled from a man aged 50-60 years with HIV. CDR3 protein: CASSLALATYNEQFF. As DNA, the CDR3 is TGTGCCAGCAGCTTAGCACTAGCGACCTACAATGAGCAGTTCTTC.